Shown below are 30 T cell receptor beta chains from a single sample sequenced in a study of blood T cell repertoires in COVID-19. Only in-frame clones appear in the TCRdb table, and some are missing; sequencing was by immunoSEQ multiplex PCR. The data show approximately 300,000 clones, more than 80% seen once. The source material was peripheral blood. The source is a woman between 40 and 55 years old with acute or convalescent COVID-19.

CDR3 coding DNA: TGTGCCAGCAGTGTTGGGCGTTGGGAGGGCGCTGAAGCTTTCTTT. The encoded protein is CASSVGRWEGAEAFF. The chain employs TRBV2 and TRBJ1-1; no firm D call. CDR1 is SNHLY and CDR2 is FYNNEI in the germline V gene. The ends were cut back, 4 bases at V and 6 bases at J, with 18 bases in the middle. The CDR3 spans 15 residues.

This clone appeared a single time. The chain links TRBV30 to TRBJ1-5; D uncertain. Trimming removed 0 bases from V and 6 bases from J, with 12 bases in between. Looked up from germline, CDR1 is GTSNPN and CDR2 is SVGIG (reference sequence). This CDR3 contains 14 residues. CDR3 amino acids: CAWSVSTAVQPQHF. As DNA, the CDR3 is TGTGCCTGGAGTGTATCCACAGCGGTTCAGCCCCAGCATTTT.

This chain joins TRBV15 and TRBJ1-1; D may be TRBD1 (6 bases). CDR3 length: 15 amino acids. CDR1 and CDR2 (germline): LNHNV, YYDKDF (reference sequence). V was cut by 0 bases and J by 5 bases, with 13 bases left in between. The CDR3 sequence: CATSREGSGQTEAFF. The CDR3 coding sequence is TGTGCCACCAGCAGAGAAGGCTCCGGACAGACTGAAGCTTTCTTT.

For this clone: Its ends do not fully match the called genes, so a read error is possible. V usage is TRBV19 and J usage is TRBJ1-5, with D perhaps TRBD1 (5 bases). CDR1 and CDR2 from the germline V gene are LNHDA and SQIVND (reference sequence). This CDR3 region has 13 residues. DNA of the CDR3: TGTGCCAGTAGTATAGATTTGCAGGCCAGCAAGGGGTTT. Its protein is CASSIDLQASKGF.

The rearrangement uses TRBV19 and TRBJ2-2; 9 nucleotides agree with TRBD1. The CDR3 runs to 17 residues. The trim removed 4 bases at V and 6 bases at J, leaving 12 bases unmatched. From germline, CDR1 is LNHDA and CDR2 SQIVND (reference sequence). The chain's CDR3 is CASSNRGTGGAPGELFF. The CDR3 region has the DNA TGTGCCAGTAGTAACAGGGGAACAGGGGGCGCCCCCGGGGAGCTGTTTTTT.

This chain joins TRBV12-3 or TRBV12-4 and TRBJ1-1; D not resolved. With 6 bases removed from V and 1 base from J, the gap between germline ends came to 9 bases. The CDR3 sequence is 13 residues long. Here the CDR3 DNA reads TGTGCCAGCAGCCAACTCGCGAACACTGAAGCTTTCTTT. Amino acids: CASSQLANTEAFF.

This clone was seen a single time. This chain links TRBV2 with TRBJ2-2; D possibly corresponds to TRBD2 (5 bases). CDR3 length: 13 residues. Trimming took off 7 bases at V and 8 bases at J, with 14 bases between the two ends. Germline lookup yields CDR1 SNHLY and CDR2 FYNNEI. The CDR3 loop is CASKDRGQGELFF. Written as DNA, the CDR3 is TGTGCCAGCAAGGACCGAGGGCAAGGGGAGCTGTTTTTT. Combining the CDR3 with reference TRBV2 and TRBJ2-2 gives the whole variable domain EPEVTQTPSHQVTQMGQEVILRCVPISNHLYFYWYRQILGQKVEFLVSFYNNEISEKSEIFDDQFSVERPDGSNFTLKIRSTKLEDSAMYFCASKDRGQGELFFGEGSRLTVL.

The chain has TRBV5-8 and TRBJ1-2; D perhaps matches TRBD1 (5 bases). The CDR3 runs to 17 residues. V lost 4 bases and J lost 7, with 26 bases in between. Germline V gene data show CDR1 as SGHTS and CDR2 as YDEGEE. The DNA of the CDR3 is TGTGCCAGCAGCCCCACAGAAGCTAAGGGGCGTCGTGGTGGCTACACCTTC. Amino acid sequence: CASSPTEAKGRRGGYTF.

CDR3 protein: CASSRQGPSNTGELFF. The CDR3 bases are TGTGCCAGCAGTAGACAGGGGCCCTCGAACACCGGGGAGCTGTTTTTT. The J gene is TRBJ2-2, the V gene TRBV2, with 8 bases matching TRBD1. The germline V gene encodes CDR1 SNHLY and CDR2 FYNNEI. CDR3 length: 16 residues. V was clipped by 5 bases and J by 0 bases; unmatched bases: 5.

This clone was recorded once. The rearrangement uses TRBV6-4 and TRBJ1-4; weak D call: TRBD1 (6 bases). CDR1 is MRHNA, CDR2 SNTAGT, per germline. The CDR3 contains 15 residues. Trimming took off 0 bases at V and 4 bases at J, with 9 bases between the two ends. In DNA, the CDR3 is TGTGCCAGCAGTGACTCGACAGGACTTAATGAAAAACTGTTTTTT. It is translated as CASSDSTGLNEKLFF.

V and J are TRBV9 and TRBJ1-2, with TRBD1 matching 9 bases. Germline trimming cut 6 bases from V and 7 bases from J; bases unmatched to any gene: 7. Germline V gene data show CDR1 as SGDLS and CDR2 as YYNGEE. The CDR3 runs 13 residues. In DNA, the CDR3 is TGTGCCAGCAAGGGACAGGGTACCGGTGGCTACACCTTC. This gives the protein CASKGQGTGGYTF.

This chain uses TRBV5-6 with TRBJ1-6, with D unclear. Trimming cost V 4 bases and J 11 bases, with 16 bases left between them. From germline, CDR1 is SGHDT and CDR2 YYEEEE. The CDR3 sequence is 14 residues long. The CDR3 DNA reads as TGTGCCAGCAGCCTGGGTCGCGGTCGCGCACCCCTCCACTTT. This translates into CASSLGRGRAPLHF. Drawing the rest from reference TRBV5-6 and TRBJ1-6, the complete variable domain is DAGVTQSPTHLIKTRGQQVTLRCSPKSGHDTVSWYQQALGQGPQFIFQYYEEEERQRGNFPDRFSGHQFPNYSSELNVNALLLGDSALYLCASSLGRGRAPLHFGNGTRLTVT.

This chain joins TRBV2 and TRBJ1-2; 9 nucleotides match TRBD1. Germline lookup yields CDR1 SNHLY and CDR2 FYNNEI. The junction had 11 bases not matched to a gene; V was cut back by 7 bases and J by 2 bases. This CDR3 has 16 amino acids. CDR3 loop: CASTREGGQGNYGYTF. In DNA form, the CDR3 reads TGTGCCAGCACGCGAGAAGGGGGACAGGGCAACTATGGCTACACCTTC.

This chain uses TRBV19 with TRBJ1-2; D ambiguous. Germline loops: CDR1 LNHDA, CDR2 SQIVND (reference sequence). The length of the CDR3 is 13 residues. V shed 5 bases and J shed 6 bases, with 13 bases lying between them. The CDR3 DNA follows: TGTGCCAGTAGTTATACGGGTTCCCATGGCTACACCTTC. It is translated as CASSYTGSHGYTF. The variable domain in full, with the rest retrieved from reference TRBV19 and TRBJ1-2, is DGGITQSPKYLFRKEGQNVTLSCEQNLNHDAMYWYRQDPGQGLRLIYYSQIVNDFQKGDIAEGYSVSREKKESFPLTVTSAQKNPTAFYLCASSYTGSHGYTFGSGTRLTVV.

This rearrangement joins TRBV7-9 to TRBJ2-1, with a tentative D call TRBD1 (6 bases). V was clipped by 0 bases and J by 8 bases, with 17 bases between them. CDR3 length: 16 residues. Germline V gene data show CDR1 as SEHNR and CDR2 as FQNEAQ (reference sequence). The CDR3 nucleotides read TGTGCCAGCAGCTTAGCGCAGGGACACCTTAAAGATGAGCAGTTCTTC. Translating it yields CASSLAQGHLKDEQFF.

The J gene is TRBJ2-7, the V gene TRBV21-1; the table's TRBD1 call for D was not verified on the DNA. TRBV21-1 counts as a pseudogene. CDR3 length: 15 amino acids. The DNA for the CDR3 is TGTGCCAGCAGCCACCGGGACAGGGCGCACTACGAGCAGTACGTC. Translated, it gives CASSHRDRAHYEQYV.

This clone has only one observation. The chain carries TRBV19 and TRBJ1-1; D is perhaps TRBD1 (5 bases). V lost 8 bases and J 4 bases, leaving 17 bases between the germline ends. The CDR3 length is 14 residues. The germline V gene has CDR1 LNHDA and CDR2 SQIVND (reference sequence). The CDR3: CASRTGVGVTEAFF. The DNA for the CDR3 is TGTGCCAGTCGAACGGGGGTTGGCGTCACTGAAGCTTTCTTT. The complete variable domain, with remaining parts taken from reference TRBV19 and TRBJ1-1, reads DGGITQSPKYLFRKEGQNVTLSCEQNLNHDAMYWYRQDPGQGLRLIYYSQIVNDFQKGDIAEGYSVSREKKESFPLTVTSAQKNPTAFYLCASRTGVGVTEAFFGQGTRLTVV.

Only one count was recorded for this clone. The CDR3 DNA follows: TGTGCCAGCACCGAGGGGGGGGACACTGAAGCTTTCTTT. Translated, it gives CASTEGGDTEAFF. V is TRBV12-3 or TRBV12-4 and J is TRBJ1-1; TRBD1 might be the D (6 bases). The CDR3 length is 13 residues. Deletions cut 7 bases from V and 3 bases from J, with 12 bases between.

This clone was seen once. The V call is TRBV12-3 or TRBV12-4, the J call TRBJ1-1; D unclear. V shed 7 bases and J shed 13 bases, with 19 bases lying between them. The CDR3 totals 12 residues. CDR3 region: CASTLGGAPGFF. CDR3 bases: TGTGCCAGCACCCTGGGAGGAGCCCCTGGTTTCTTT.

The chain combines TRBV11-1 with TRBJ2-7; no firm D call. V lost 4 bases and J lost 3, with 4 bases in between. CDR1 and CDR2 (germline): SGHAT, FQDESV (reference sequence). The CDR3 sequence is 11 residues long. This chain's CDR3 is CASSSGYEQYV. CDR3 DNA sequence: TGTGCCAGCAGCTCAGGCTACGAGCAGTACGTC.

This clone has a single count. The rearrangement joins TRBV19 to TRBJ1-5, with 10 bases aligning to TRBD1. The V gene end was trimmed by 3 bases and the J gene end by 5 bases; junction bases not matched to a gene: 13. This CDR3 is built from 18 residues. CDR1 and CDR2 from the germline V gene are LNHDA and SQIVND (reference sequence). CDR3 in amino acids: CASSISLGRTGGDQPQHF. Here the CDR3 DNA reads TGTGCCAGTAGTATTTCCTTAGGTCGGACAGGGGGGGATCAGCCCCAGCATTTT.

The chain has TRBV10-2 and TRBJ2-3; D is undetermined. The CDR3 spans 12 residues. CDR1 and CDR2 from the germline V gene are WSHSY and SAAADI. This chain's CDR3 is CGAVSNTDTQYF. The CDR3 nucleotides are TGCGGTGCCGTATCTAACACAGATACGCAGTATTTT.

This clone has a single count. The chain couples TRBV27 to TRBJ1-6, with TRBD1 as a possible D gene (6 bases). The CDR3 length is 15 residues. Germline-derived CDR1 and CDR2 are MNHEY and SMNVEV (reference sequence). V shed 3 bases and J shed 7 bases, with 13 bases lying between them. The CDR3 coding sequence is TGTGCCAGCAGTTTCTCCGGGACACACAATTCACCCCTCCACTTT. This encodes CASSFSGTHNSPLHF.

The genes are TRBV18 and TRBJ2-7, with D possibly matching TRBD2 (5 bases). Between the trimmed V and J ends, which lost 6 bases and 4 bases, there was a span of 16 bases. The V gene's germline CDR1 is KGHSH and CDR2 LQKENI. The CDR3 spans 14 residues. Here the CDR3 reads CASSDLGRGYEQYV. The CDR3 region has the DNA TGTGCCAGCTCCGACTTGGGGAGAGGTTACGAGCAGTACGTC.

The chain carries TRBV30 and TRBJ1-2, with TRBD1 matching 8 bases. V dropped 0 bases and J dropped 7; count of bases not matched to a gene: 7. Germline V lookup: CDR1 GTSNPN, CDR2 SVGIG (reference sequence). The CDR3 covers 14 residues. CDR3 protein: CAWSVQGARVGYTF. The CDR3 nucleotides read TGTGCCTGGAGTGTGCAGGGGGCAAGGGTTGGCTACACCTTC.

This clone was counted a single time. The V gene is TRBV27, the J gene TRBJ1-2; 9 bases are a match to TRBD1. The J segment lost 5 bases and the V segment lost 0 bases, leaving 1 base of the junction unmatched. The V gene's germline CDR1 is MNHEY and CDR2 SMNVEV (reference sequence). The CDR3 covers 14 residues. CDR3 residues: CASSLSTGGYGYTF. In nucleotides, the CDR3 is TGTGCCAGCAGTTTATCGACAGGGGGGTATGGCTACACCTTC.

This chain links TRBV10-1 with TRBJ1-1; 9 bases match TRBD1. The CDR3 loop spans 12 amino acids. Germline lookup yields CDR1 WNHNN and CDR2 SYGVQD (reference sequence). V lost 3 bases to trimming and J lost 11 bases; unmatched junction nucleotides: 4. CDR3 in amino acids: CASSDLGTGAFF. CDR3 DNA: TGCGCCAGCAGTGACCTTGGGACAGGGGCTTTCTTT.

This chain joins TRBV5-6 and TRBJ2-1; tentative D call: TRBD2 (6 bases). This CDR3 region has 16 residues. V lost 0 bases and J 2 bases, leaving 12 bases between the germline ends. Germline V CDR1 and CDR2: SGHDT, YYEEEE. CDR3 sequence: CASSLASAGTYNEQFF. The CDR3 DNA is TGTGCCAGCAGCTTGGCCTCGGCGGGAACCTACAATGAGCAGTTCTTC.

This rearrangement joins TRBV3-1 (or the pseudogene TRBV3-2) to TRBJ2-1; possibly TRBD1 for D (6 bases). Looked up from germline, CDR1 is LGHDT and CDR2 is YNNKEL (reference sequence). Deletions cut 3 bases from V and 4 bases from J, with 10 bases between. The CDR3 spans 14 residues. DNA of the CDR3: TGTGCCAGCAGCCAGGGGGCGAGGTACAATGAGCAGTTCTTC. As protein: CASSQGARYNEQFF.

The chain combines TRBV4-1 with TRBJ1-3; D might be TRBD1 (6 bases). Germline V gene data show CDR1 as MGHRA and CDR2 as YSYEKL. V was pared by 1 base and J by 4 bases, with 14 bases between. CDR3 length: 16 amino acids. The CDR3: CASSQVFGQLGNTIYF. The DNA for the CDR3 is TGCGCCAGCAGCCAAGTGTTCGGACAGCTCGGAAACACCATATATTTT.